A selection of T cell receptor beta chains follows, all from one sample in a study of T-cell memory formation after mild COVID-19. TCRdb fed the 5' RACE reads into MiXCR, producing one record per CDR3 protein. The table shows some 260,000 distinct CDR3 sequences, with roughly 15% occurring only once. The specimen was PBMCs or a T cell subset sorted from them (not recorded which). The source of these receptors is a man between 18 and 35 years old who had mild COVID-19 (a few samples of this study predate the infection). Cell type and time point are not known. CDR3s include the opening cysteine and the closing phenylalanine or tryptophan. D genes are given only for firm matches. Expanded clones are given a class, and other clones once, few, many or no size at all.

.	TRBV5-1	TRBJ2-1	TRBD2	CASSLSAGGDNEQFF	TGCGCCAGCAGCTTGTCTGCGGGGGGAGACAATGAGCAGTTCTTC
few	TRBV20-1	TRBJ1-1	.	CSAAGGGMNTEAFF	TGCAGTGCTGCTGGGGGTGGGATGAACACTGAAGCTTTCTTT
.	TRBV7-3	TRBJ1-1	.	CASSAANTEAFF	TGTGCCAGCAGCGCAGCGAACACTGAAGCTTTCTTT
.	TRBV29-1	TRBJ2-5	.	CSVRRPGETQYF	TGCAGCGTTCGCCGGCCCGGGGAGACCCAGTACTTC
.	TRBV20-1	TRBJ2-5	.	CSARGLMETQYF	TGCAGTGCTAGAGGACTGATGGAGACCCAGTACTTC
few	TRBV19	TRBJ1-1	.	CASREMERTEAFF	TGTGCCAGTAGAGAGATGGAGAGGACTGAAGCTTTCTTT
.	TRBV12-5	TRBJ1-2	TRBD1	CASGLVPEIDQGARGYTF	TGTGCTAGTGGTTTGGTACCCGAGATTGATCAGGGGGCCCGTGGCTACACCTTC
few	TRBV28	TRBJ1-2	.	CASTEYSNYGYTF	TGTGCCAGCACCGAATATTCTAACTATGGCTACACCTTC
.	TRBV14	TRBJ2-3	TRBD2	CASSHRTSGLSTDTQYF	TGTGCCAGCAGCCATCGGACTAGCGGGTTAAGCACAGATACGCAGTATTTT
many	TRBV20-1	TRBJ2-5	TRBD1	CSAINRGGETQYF	TGCAGTGCAATAAACAGGGGCGGCGAGACCCAGTACTTC
.	TRBV7-3	TRBJ2-3	.	CASSPTRYTDTQYF	TGTGCCAGCAGCCCGACCCGCTACACAGATACGCAGTATTTT
.	TRBV5-1	TRBJ1-2	.	CASSTGTANGYTF	TGCGCCAGCAGCACCGGGACGGCGAATGGCTACACCTTC